This T cell receptor (beta chain) is drawn from a study of CD8+ T cells in alopecia areata. CDR3 length: 14 residues. Germline lookup yields CDR1 SGHAT and CDR2 FQNNGV. Deletions cut 1 base from V and 8 bases from J, with 11 bases between. As the sequencing template, cDNA was produced by extracting RNA and reverse transcribing it. TCRdb's table, derived via immunoSEQ multiplex PCR, lists solely in-frame clones and lacks some. The profile shows 65,000 to 75,000 clones, 29% of them singletons. Treatment of the sample: oral pan-JAK inhibitor, 5-10 mg twice daily. A remark on this clone: The antigen is unknown.

The study's findings and limits: Clonality was higher in lesional than normal scalp, especially in alopecia totalis/universalis.

The chain recombines TRBV11-2 with TRBJ1-4, with D unclear. Sequenced here: CD8+ T cells sorted from blood, sampled at week 4, from a patient treated with tofacitinib. This TCR came from a human donor with alopecia areata. The CDR3 DNA sequence: TGTGCCAGCAGCTTAGGACTAATGGGCGAAAAACTGTTTTTT. Encoded protein: CASSLGLMGEKLFF.